This T cell receptor (beta chain) is drawn from a study of blood T cells in healthy people across ages. Study results and limitations: Diversity of TCR beta per million T cells declined in a roughly linear way with age. Naive T cell percentage showed a strong correlation with TCR beta diversity. Naive CD4+ cell counts and diversity both ran higher in long-lived than in aged donors.

Each sample used at least 7 million PBMCs. This clonotype was observed a few times. Its antigen is not identified. Per the germline V gene, CDR1 is SGDLS and CDR2 is YYNGEE. The CDR3 extends over 14 amino acids. V lost 0 bases to trimming and J lost 7 bases; unmatched junction nucleotides: 4. With a J-beta primer mix and a sample-barcoded 5' primer, a second PCR ran 7 to 11 cycles. TCRdb reanalysed the 5' RACE reads using MiXCR and keeps one entry per CDR3 protein. The sample gives a few hundred thousand distinct CDR3 sequences, roughly half of which show up once; around 49% is in the top ten. This sequence joins TRBV9 and TRBJ2-7, with 10 bases matching TRBD2. Sequenced: blood. This clonotype originated in a man in his 60s in good health. The chain's CDR3 is CASSVEAGGREQYF. The CDR3 DNA sequence: TGTGCCAGCAGCGTAGAAGCGGGGGGGCGAGAGCAGTACTTC.